This T cell receptor (beta chain) comes out of a study of blood T cells in healthy people across ages. Isolation of PBMCs gave at least 7 million cells per sample. Trimming removed 8 bases from V and 0 bases from J; junction bases left unmatched: 13. Per germline, CDR1 MDHEN and CDR2 SYDVKM. This CDR3 has 17 amino acids. Through a sample-barcoded 5' primer and a J-beta primer mix, a second PCR was run for about 7 to 12 cycles. TCRdb re-derived calls from the 5' RACE reads in MiXCR, one entry per CDR3 protein. The table records some 1.5 million distinct CDR3 sequences, approximately 28% of them present only once. Findings of the study overall: Strong correlation was found linking TCR beta diversity to naive T cell percentage.

In regard to this clonotype: Its antigen is unknown.

The source is a woman under 40 in good health. Sequenced sample: blood. This chain connects TRBV28 to TRBJ1-5, with TRBD1 identical over 7 bases. The CDR3 protein is CASPGTEGAYSNQPQHF. The CDR3 region has the DNA TGTGCCAGCCCTGGGACAGAGGGTGCCTATAGCAATCAGCCCCAGCATTTT.